This is a list of T cell receptor beta chains from one sample in a study of untreated major depressive disorder. Sequencing used immunoSEQ multiplex PCR; TCRdb keeps in-frame clones, though not all of them. Of more than 15,000 clones listed, roughly 90% are singletons. Sequenced material: CD4+ T cells from PBMCs. Every receptor here comes from a woman aged 40 to 50 with major depressive disorder. Each CDR3 is given with its conserved first and last residue. A D gene is named only where the DNA matches it firmly. Not all rows give a size; the values are once, few, many and, for expanded clones, a class.

j_call: TRBJ2-5; v_call: TRBV6-4; clone_size: .; d_call: .; cdr3_aa: CASSSAPRETQYF; cdr3_nt: TGTGCCAGCAGTAGCGCCCCAAGGGAGACCCAGTACTTC
j_call: TRBJ2-5; v_call: TRBV30; clone_size: .; d_call: TRBD2; cdr3_aa: CAWSVLRTSGGKETQYF; cdr3_nt: TGTGCCTGGAGTGTCCTGAGGACTAGCGGGGGGAAAGAGACCCAGTACTTC
j_call: TRBJ2-1; v_call: TRBV5-1; clone_size: .; d_call: .; cdr3_aa: CASRGLANAGGQFF; cdr3_nt: TGCGCCAGCAGGGGGCTAGCCAATGCCGGCGGGCAGTTCTTC
j_call: TRBJ1-2; v_call: TRBV6-1; clone_size: .; d_call: .; cdr3_aa: CASSESAGYGYTF; cdr3_nt: TGTGCCAGCAGTGAATCAGCGGGGTATGGCTACACCTTC
j_call: TRBJ2-3; v_call: TRBV5-1; clone_size: .; d_call: .; cdr3_aa: CASSLGASLSTDTQYF; cdr3_nt: TGCGCCAGCAGCTTGGGAGCATCACTAAGCACAGATACGCAGTATTTT
j_call: TRBJ1-6; v_call: TRBV25-1; clone_size: .; d_call: TRBD1; cdr3_aa: CASRKTTSGTGVPPLHF; cdr3_nt: TGTGCCAGCAGAAAGACAACCTCCGGGACAGGGGTCCCCCCCCTCCACTTT
j_call: TRBJ1-1; v_call: TRBV14; clone_size: few; d_call: .; cdr3_aa: CASSRTRVEAFF; cdr3_nt: TGTGCCAGCAGCCGGACTAGGGTTGAAGCTTTCTTT
j_call: TRBJ2-2; v_call: TRBV2; clone_size: .; d_call: .; cdr3_aa: CASRIRGLNTGELFF; cdr3_nt: TGTGCCAGCAGGATAAGGGGGTTGAACACCGGGGAGCTGTTTTTT
j_call: TRBJ1-5; v_call: TRBV2; clone_size: .; d_call: .; cdr3_aa: CASSADSSNQPQHF; cdr3_nt: TGTGCCAGCAGTGCGGACAGTAGCAATCAGCCCCAGCATTTT
j_call: TRBJ1-5; v_call: TRBV19; clone_size: .; d_call: .; cdr3_aa: CASIPGGGSNQPQHF; cdr3_nt: TGTGCCAGTATCCCCGGAGGGGGTAGCAATCAGCCCCAGCATTTT
j_call: TRBJ2-3; v_call: TRBV4-1; clone_size: .; d_call: TRBD2; cdr3_aa: CASSQDRLAGGEQYF; cdr3_nt: TGCGCCAGCAGCCAAGATAGGCTAGCGGGAGGGGAGCAGTATTTT
j_call: TRBJ2-7; v_call: TRBV6-6; clone_size: .; d_call: TRBD2; cdr3_aa: CASSRTSGLYEQYF; cdr3_nt: TGTGCCAGCAGTAGGACTAGCGGGCTCTACGAGCAGTACTTC
j_call: TRBJ1-4; v_call: TRBV10-3; clone_size: .; d_call: .; cdr3_aa: CAISESGVVDEKLFF; cdr3_nt: TGTGCCATCAGTGAGTCAGGGGTGGTGGATGAAAAACTGTTTTTT
j_call: TRBJ1-2; v_call: TRBV5-1; clone_size: .; d_call: .; cdr3_aa: CASSLGQVMNYGYTF; cdr3_nt: TGCGCCAGCAGCTTGGGACAGGTCATGAACTATGGCTACACCTTC
j_call: TRBJ1-2; v_call: TRBV6-5; clone_size: .; d_call: .; cdr3_aa: CASSYSSGIRNGYTF; cdr3_nt: TGTGCCAGCAGTTACTCGTCAGGTATCCGGAATGGCTACACCTTC
j_call: TRBJ2-1; v_call: TRBV2; clone_size: .; d_call: .; cdr3_aa: CASHRQSTQFF; cdr3_nt: TGTGCCAGCCACCGACAATCGACGCAGTTCTTC
j_call: TRBJ2-1; v_call: TRBV4-3; clone_size: .; d_call: .; cdr3_aa: CASSHSPPGYNEQFF; cdr3_nt: TGCGCCAGCAGCCACTCCCCCCCGGGGTACAATGAGCAGTTCTTC
j_call: TRBJ2-4; v_call: TRBV2; clone_size: .; d_call: .; cdr3_aa: CASSDSLAKNIQYF; cdr3_nt: TGTGCCAGCAGTGACAGTTTAGCCAAAAACATTCAGTACTTC
j_call: TRBJ2-7; v_call: TRBV5-1; clone_size: once; d_call: .; cdr3_aa: CASSWGQLMGEQYF; cdr3_nt: TGCGCCAGCAGCTGGGGACAACTGATGGGCGAGCAGTACTTC
j_call: TRBJ1-3; v_call: TRBV30; clone_size: .; d_call: .; cdr3_aa: CAWSLGLFGKSSGNTIYF; cdr3_nt: TGTGCCTGGAGTTTGGGATTATTTGGGAAGTCCTCTGGAAACACCATATATTTT
j_call: TRBJ1-2; v_call: TRBV19; clone_size: .; d_call: TRBD1; cdr3_aa: CASPDRGYNYGYTF; cdr3_nt: TGTGCCAGTCCTGACAGGGGTTATAACTATGGCTACACCTTC
j_call: TRBJ2-2; v_call: TRBV4-3; clone_size: .; d_call: .; cdr3_aa: CASRQTLGGSTGELFF; cdr3_nt: TGCGCCAGCAGGCAGACTCTAGGGGGGAGCACCGGGGAGCTGTTTTTT